Detailed here is one TCR beta chain. The source of the sample is a study of blood T cell repertoires in COVID-19. The overall study: The study drew acute and convalescent COVID-19 samples from the United States, Italy and Spain.

The method was immunoSEQ multiplex PCR; TCRdb's version includes in-frame clones alone and lacks a portion of them. The sample comprises roughly 150,000 clones, around 85% of which are singletons, and around 10% rests with the top ten. V trimming: 4 bases; J trimming: 8 bases; junction bases outside the gene matches: 10. The CDR3 sequence is 15 residues long. CDR1 LGHDT and CDR2 YNNKEL come from the germline V gene (reference sequence). The chain links TRBV3-1 (or the pseudogene TRBV3-2) to TRBJ1-2, with TRBD1 matching over 10 bases. The sequence came from a man aged 60 to 75 with active or convalescent COVID-19. The sequenced material came from peripheral blood. The CDR3, as DNA: TGTGCCAGCAGCCTCCGGGACAGGGGTAATCGGGGCTACACCTTC. Its protein product is CASSLRDRGNRGYTF.